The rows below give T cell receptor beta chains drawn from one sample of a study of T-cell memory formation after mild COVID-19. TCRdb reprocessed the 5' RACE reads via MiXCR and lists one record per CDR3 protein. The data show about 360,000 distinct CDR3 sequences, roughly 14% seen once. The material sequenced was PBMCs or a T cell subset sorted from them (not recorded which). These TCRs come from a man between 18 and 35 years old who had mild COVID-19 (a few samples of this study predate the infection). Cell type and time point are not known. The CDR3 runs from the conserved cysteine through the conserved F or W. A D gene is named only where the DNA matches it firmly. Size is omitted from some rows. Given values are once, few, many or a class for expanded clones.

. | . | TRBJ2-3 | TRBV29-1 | CSVGTRYTDTQYF | TGCAGCGTTGGTACCAGATACACAGATACGCAGTATTTT
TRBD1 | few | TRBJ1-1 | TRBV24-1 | CATRDRGPSEAFF | TGTGCCACCCGCGACAGGGGGCCTTCTGAAGCTTTCTTT
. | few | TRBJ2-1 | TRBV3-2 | CASSSTDRFSEQFF | TGTGCCAGCAGTTCTACAGACCGTTTTAGTGAGCAGTTCTTC
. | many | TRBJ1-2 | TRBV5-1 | CASSTDGNYGYTF | TGCGCCAGCAGCACGGACGGGAACTATGGCTACACCTTC
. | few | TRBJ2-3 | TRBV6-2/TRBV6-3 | CASSNLVPEDTQYF | TGTGCCAGCAGCAACCTCGTGCCGGAGGATACGCAGTATTTT
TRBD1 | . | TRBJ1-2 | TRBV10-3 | CAISTGVLEGGYTF | TGTGCCATCAGTACAGGGGTCCTAGAGGGGGGCTACACCTTC
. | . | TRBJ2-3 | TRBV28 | CASSFVAAADTQYF | TGTGCCAGCAGTTTCGTAGCGGCCGCGGATACGCAGTATTTT
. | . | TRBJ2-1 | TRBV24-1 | CATSEGASSYNEQFF | TGTGCCACCAGTGAGGGGGCAAGCTCCTACAATGAGCAGTTCTTC
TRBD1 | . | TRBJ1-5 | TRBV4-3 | CASSQGEGAHQPQHF | TGCGCCAGCAGCCAAGGTGAGGGGGCCCATCAGCCCCAGCATTTT
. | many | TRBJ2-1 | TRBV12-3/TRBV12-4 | CASSFTDYNEQFF | TGTGCCAGCAGTTTCACAGATTACAATGAGCAGTTCTTC
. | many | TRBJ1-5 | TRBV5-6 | CASSQTGVGQPQHF | TGTGCCAGCAGCCAGACCGGGGTGGGGCAGCCCCAGCATTTT
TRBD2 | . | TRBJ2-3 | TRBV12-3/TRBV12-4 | CASSLEVAGITDTQYF | TGTGCCAGCAGTTTGGAGGTAGCGGGGATCACAGATACGCAGTATTTT
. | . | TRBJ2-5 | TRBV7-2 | CASSFPRGETQYF | TGTGCCAGCAGCTTCCCCCGGGGGGAGACCCAGTACTTC
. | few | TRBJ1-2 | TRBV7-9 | CASSLDVRDYGYTF | TGTGCCAGCAGCTTAGATGTCCGAGACTATGGCTACACCTTC
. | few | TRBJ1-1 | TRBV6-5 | CASRAPGPFTEAFF | TGTGCCAGCAGAGCACCGGGACCCTTCACTGAAGCTTTCTTT
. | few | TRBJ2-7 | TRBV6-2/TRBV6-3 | CASSWGLRREQYF | TGTGCCAGCAGTTGGGGACTGAGACGCGAGCAGTACTTC
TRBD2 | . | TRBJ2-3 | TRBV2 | CATGGASGTDTQYF | TGTGCCACTGGGGGGGCTAGCGGGACAGATACGCAGTATTTT
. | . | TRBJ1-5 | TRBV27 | CASRGPWNQPQHF | TGTGCCAGCAGGGGGCCCTGGAATCAGCCCCAGCATTTT
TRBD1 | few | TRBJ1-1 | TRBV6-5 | CASSLGTGAAEAFF | TGTGCCAGCAGTTTGGGGACAGGAGCGGCTGAAGCTTTCTTT
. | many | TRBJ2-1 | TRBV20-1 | CSAPGRGDEQFF | TGCAGTGCTCCCGGCAGGGGGGATGAGCAGTTCTTC
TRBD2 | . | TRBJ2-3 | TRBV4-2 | CASSQGLAGGTADTQYF | TGTGCCAGCAGCCAAGGACTAGCGGGGGGGACGGCAGATACGCAGTATTTT
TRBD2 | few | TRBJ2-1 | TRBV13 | CASSHRLAGRNEQFF | TGTGCCAGCAGCCACCGACTAGCCGGGAGGAATGAGCAGTTCTTC
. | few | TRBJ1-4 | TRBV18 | CASSLGTPLATNEKLFF | TGTGCCAGCTCACTCGGGACGCCTCTTGCAACTAATGAAAAACTGTTTTTT
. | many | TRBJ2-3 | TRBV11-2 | CASSLVVQDTQYF | TGTGCCAGCAGCTTAGTGGTCCAAGATACGCAGTATTTT
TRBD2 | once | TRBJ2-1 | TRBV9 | CASSAEARGGRGDEQFF | TGTGCCAGCAGCGCGGAGGCGCGGGGGGGACGGGGGGATGAGCAGTTCTTC
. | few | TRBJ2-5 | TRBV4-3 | CASSQAPGPKYQETQYF | TGCGCCAGCAGCCAAGCTCCGGGACCCAAGTACCAAGAGACCCAGTACTTC
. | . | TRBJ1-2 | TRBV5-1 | CASSLLEEGSYGYTF | TGCGCCAGCAGCTTGCTTGAGGAGGGGAGCTATGGCTACACCTTC
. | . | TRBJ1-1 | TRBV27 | CASSLVVRGAKTEAFF | TGTGCCAGCAGTTTGGTGGTTCGGGGGGCTAAGACTGAAGCTTTCTTT
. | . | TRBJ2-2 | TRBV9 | CASSVFLGELFF | TGTGCCAGCAGCGTGTTTCTCGGGGAGCTGTTTTTT
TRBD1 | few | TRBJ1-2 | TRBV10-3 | CAISDRGYGYTF | TGTGCCATCAGTGACAGGGGGTATGGCTACACCTTC
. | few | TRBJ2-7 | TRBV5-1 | CASSLGSSNYEQYF | TGCGCCAGCAGCTTGGGTAGTTCAAACTACGAGCAGTACTTC
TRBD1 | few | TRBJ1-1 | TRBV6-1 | CASSDGTGENTEAFF | TGTGCCAGCAGTGATGGGACAGGGGAGAACACTGAAGCTTTCTTT
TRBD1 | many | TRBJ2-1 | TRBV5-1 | CASSLGTGAYNEQFF | TGCGCCAGCAGCCTGGGGACAGGGGCCTACAATGAGCAGTTCTTC
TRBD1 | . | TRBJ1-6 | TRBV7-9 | CASGRVGQGMSNHSPLHF | TGTGCCAGCGGCCGGGTTGGACAGGGCATGTCTAACCATTCACCCCTCCACTTT
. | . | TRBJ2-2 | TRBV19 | CASSPAINRGTGELFF | TGTGCCAGTAGTCCCGCCATCAACAGAGGGACCGGGGAGCTGTTTTTT
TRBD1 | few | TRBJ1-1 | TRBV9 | CASSVSTGEGLNTEAFF | TGTGCCAGCAGCGTATCAACAGGGGAAGGGTTAAACACTGAAGCTTTCTTT
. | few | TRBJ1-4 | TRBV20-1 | CSARPTGYQDEKLFF | TGCAGTGCCAGACCCACGGGGTACCAAGATGAAAAACTGTTTTTT
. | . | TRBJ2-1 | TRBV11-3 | CASSLASGGLYNEQFF | TGTGCCAGCAGCTTAGCATCCGGGGGTCTCTACAATGAGCAGTTCTTC
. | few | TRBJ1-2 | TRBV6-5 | CASSFQGSAGYTF | TGTGCCAGCAGTTTTCAGGGCAGCGCGGGCTACACCTTC
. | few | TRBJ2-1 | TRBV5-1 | CASSRGAGSGVYNEQFF | TGCGCCAGCAGCCGCGGGGCGGGCAGTGGAGTTTACAATGAGCAGTTCTTC
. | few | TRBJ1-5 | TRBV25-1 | CASSGSGIQPQHF | TGTGCCAGCAGTGGGTCAGGGATTCAGCCCCAGCATTTT
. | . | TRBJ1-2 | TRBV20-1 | CSARLQNYGYTF | TGCAGTGCTAGGCTACAGAACTATGGCTACACCTTC
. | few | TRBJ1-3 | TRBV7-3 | CASSNEPGNTIYF | TGTGCCAGCAGCAACGAGCCGGGAAACACCATATATTTT
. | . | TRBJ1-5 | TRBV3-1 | CASSSSGANNQPQHF | TGTGCCAGCAGCTCCTCCGGGGCCAACAATCAGCCCCAGCATTTT
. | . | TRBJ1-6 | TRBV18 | CASSLKSWELSYNSPLHF | TGTGCCAGCTCACTGAAGTCCTGGGAGCTCTCCTATAATTCACCCCTCCACTTT
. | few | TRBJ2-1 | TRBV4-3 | CASSHRTRRFF | TGCGCCAGCAGCCACCGGACACGGAGGTTCTTC
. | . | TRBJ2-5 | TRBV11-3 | CASSDGASKETQYF | TGTGCCAGCAGCGATGGGGCTTCGAAAGAGACCCAGTACTTC
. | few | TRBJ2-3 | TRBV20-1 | CSASVTGGDTQYF | TGCAGTGCTAGCGTCACGGGTGGAGATACGCAGTATTTT
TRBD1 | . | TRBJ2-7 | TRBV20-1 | CSARPFDRDRSYEQYF | TGCAGTGCTAGACCTTTCGACCGGGACAGAAGCTACGAGCAGTACTTC
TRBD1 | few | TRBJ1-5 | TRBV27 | CASSLFSTGVGQPQHF | TGTGCCAGCAGTTTATTCAGCACAGGGGTGGGTCAGCCCCAGCATTTT
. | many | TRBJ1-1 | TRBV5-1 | CASSLWPSTGRWSDTEAFF | TGCGCCAGCAGCTTGTGGCCTTCGACAGGCAGGTGGTCGGACACTGAAGCTTTCTTT
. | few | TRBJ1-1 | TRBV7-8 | CASSPFPEVNTEAFF | TGTGCCAGCAGCCCATTCCCTGAGGTGAACACTGAAGCTTTCTTT
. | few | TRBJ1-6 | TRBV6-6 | CASSGGTGVTPLHF | TGTGCCAGCAGTGGGGGCACGGGTGTGACACCCCTCCACTTT
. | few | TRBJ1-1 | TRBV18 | CASSEVQHTEAFF | TGTGCCAGCTCAGAGGTCCAGCACACTGAAGCTTTCTTT
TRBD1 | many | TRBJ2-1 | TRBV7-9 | CASSETGTGGNEQFF | TGTGCCAGCAGCGAAACCGGGACAGGGGGAAATGAGCAGTTCTTC
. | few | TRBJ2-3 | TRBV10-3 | CAISSRPSTDTQYF | TGTGCCATCAGTTCAAGACCCAGCACAGATACGCAGTATTTT
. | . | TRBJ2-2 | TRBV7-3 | CASSLTGFGSGELFF | TGTGCCAGCAGCTTAACAGGATTTGGGTCCGGGGAGCTGTTTTTT
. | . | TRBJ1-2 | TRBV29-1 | CSVVGILDYGYTF | TGCAGCGTTGTCGGTATTTTGGACTATGGCTACACCTTC
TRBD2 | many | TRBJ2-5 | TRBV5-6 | CASSLVRGSTLETQYF | TGTGCCAGCAGCCTGGTGCGGGGGTCTACCCTAGAGACCCAGTACTTC